A selection of T cell receptor beta chains follows, all from one sample in a study of cytomegalovirus exposure and HLA in healthy donors. Using immunoSEQ multiplex PCR, the repertoire was profiled, and TCRdb retains in-frame clones only, with some absent. The sample yields a few hundred thousand clones, around 91% seen once. Sequenced: PBMCs. The receptors come from a young woman in good health and CMV-seronegative. The CDR3 runs from the conserved cysteine through the conserved F or W. Fields, in order: D gene, V gene, J gene, clone size, CDR3 protein, CDR3 DNA. D genes are given only for firm matches. A clone size is listed for some rows: how often the clone was seen (once, few, many), or a class if it is expanded.

>TRBD1|TRBV4-1|TRBJ1-5|-
CASSQFPTGEANQPQHF
TGCGCCAGCAGCCAATTTCCGACAGGGGAGGCCAATCAGCCCCAGCATTTT
>TRBD1|TRBV4-1|TRBJ1-2|-
CASSQDRGQSDGYTF
TGCGCCAGCAGCCAAGACCGGGGACAGTCCGATGGCTACACCTTC
>-|TRBV7-8|TRBJ2-6|once
CASSTRGIEGANVLTF
TGTGCCAGCAGCACCCGGGGGATAGAGGGGGCCAACGTCCTGACTTTC
>-|TRBV5-1|TRBJ2-3|-
CASSLVATTDTQYF
TGCGCCAGCAGCTTGGTAGCAACCACAGATACGCAGTATTTT
>-|TRBV11-2|TRBJ1-2|-
CASSLVESAGTGGYTF
TGTGCCAGCAGCTTAGTGGAATCGGCGGGGACTGGGGGCTACACCTTC
>TRBD2|TRBV27|TRBJ2-1|-
CASRLAGGSYNEQFF
TGTGCCAGCAGGTTAGCGGGGGGGTCCTACAATGAGCAGTTCTTC
>TRBD1|TRBV5-5|TRBJ2-1|-
CASRELGTVREQFF
TGTGCCAGCAGGGAGCTGGGGACAGTGCGTGAGCAGTTCTTC
>-|TRBV28|TRBJ2-3|-
CASTFGSNTQYF
TGTGCCAGCACCTTCGGGTCAAATACGCAGTATTTT
>TRBD1|TRBV29-1|TRBJ1-1|-
CSGRQGGGTEAFF
TGCAGCGGGAGACAGGGTGGGGGCACTGAAGCTTTCTTT
>-|TRBV14|TRBJ2-6|-
CASSQVDSGANVLTF
TGTGCCAGCAGCCAAGTAGACTCTGGGGCCAACGTCCTGACTTTC
>TRBD2|TRBV11-2|TRBJ2-1|-
CASSSSLAGGIYNEQFF
TGTGCCAGCAGCTCGAGCCTAGCGGGGGGCATCTACAATGAGCAGTTCTTC
>TRBD1|TRBV6-5|TRBJ1-1|-
CASSTTGVEAFF
TGTGCCAGCAGTACGACAGGGGTTGAAGCTTTCTTT
>-|TRBV28|TRBJ1-6|-
CASSLRYNSPLHF
TGTGCCAGCAGTTTGCGATATAATTCACCCCTCCACTTT
>TRBD2|TRBV10-1|TRBJ2-2|-
CASGEAGTPGELFF
TGCGCCAGCGGGGAAGCGGGGACCCCTGGGGAGCTGTTTTTT
>-|TRBV27|TRBJ1-2|-
CASSLDLAAYGYTF
TGTGCCAGCAGTTTAGACCTAGCGGCCTATGGCTACACCTTC
>-|TRBV29-1|TRBJ1-2|-
CSVPIDGSIGGYTF
TGCAGCGTCCCGATCGACGGGAGTATTGGCGGCTACACCTTC
>-|TRBV7-2|TRBJ1-1|-
CASSSRGGDPEAFF
TGTGCCAGCAGCTCTCGGGGAGGGGACCCTGAAGCTTTCTTT
>-|TRBV9|TRBJ2-1|-
CASSVARTTGTYNEQFF
TGTGCCAGCAGCGTAGCTAGGACAACAGGGACCTACAATGAGCAGTTCTTC
>TRBD1|TRBV19|TRBJ1-2|-
CASSTWDRWIDGYTF
TGTGCCAGTAGTACATGGGACAGGTGGATCGATGGCTACACCTTC
>-|TRBV4-1|TRBJ1-5|-
CASSQRDISNQPQHF
TGCGCCAGCAGCCAAAGGGACATTAGCAATCAGCCCCAGCATTTT
>-|TRBV27|TRBJ2-2|once
CATLGLAPGELFF
TGTGCCACCCTCGGTTTAGCGCCTGGGGAGCTGTTTTTT
>TRBD1|TRBV7-6|TRBJ1-4|-
CASSPGTGRQKLFF
TGTGCCAGCAGCCCCGGGACAGGGCGTCAAAAACTGTTTTTT
>TRBD1|TRBV2|TRBJ2-7|-
CASTSRDRSWF
TGTGCCAGCACTTCTCGGGACAGGAGTTGGTTC
>-|TRBV4-3|TRBJ1-5|-
CASSQGYYSNQPQHF
TGCGCCAGCAGCCAAGGTTACTATAGCAATCAGCCCCAGCATTTT
>TRBD2|TRBV4-3|TRBJ2-3|-
CASSQETSGGTDTQYF
TGCGCCAGCAGCCAAGAGACTAGCGGGGGAACAGATACGCAGTATTTT
>TRBD2|TRBV6-5|TRBJ2-1|-
CASTLSGETYNEQFF
TGTGCCAGCACCCTGAGCGGGGAAACCTACAATGAGCAGTTCTTC
>TRBD1|TRBV6-1|TRBJ2-1|-
CASSESGGRHNEQFF
TGTGCCAGCAGTGAATCAGGGGGCAGACACAATGAGCAGTTCTTC
>-|TRBV5-1|TRBJ1-1|once
CASSLRAQQGMYTEAFF
TGCGCCAGCAGCTTGCGGGCGCAACAGGGTATGTACACTGAAGCTTTCTTT
>TRBD2|TRBV27|TRBJ2-5|-
CASSYGTSGGFFQETQYF
TGTGCCAGCAGTTACGGGACTAGCGGGGGTTTTTTCCAAGAGACCCAGTACTTC
>-|TRBV5-1|TRBJ1-1|-
CASSREGSTEAFF
TGCGCCAGCAGCCGGGAAGGGAGCACTGAAGCTTTCTTT
>-|TRBV7-2|TRBJ2-1|-
CASSQSYNEQFF
TGTGCCAGCAGCCAATCCTACAATGAGCAGTTCTTC
>TRBD1|TRBV10-3|TRBJ1-6|-
CAISETGTGLNSPLHF
TGTGCCATCAGTGAGACGGGGACAGGGCTTAATTCACCCCTCCACTTT
>-|TRBV4-1|TRBJ1-4|-
CASSQGAGSNEKLFF
TGCGCCAGCAGCCAAGGGGCGGGGTCTAATGAAAAACTGTTTTTT
>TRBD1|TRBV9|TRBJ1-2|few
CASSRAGGSGYTF
TGTGCCAGCAGCCGGGCAGGGGGCTCTGGCTACACCTTC
>TRBD1|TRBV2|TRBJ1-1|-
CASSGDRELNTEAFF
TGTGCCAGCAGTGGGGACAGAGAATTGAACACTGAAGCTTTCTTT
>-|TRBV28|TRBJ2-1|once
CASSLLTALNEQFF
TGTGCCAGCAGTTTACTAACAGCACTCAATGAGCAGTTCTTC
>TRBD1|TRBV5-1|TRBJ2-7|-
CASSTGTVFSYEQYF
TGCGCCAGCAGCACCGGGACAGTCTTTTCCTACGAGCAGTACTTC
>-|TRBV5-1|TRBJ1-4|once
CASSLAHTSNEKLFF
TGCGCCAGCAGCTTGGCCCACACCTCTAATGAAAAACTGTTTTTT
>TRBD1|TRBV7-3|TRBJ1-4|once
CASSSSGTGEKLFF
TGTGCCAGCAGTTCATCCGGGACAGGGGAAAAACTGTTTTTT
>-|TRBV5-5|TRBJ1-5|-
CASSPTTVAQPQHF
TGTGCCAGCAGCCCGACGACAGTGGCCCAGCCCCAGCATTTT
>TRBD2|TRBV6-6|TRBJ2-3|-
CASSYSLAGVTDTQYF
TGTGCCAGCAGTTACTCTCTAGCGGGGGTCACAGATACGCAGTATTTT
>TRBD1|TRBV2|TRBJ2-7|-
CASSEEAPGTGSYEQYF
TGTGCCAGCAGTGAAGAGGCCCCCGGGACAGGGTCCTACGAGCAGTACTTC
>-|TRBV9|TRBJ2-7|few
CASNPRGSYEQYF
TGTGCCAGCAACCCCAGGGGCTCCTACGAGCAGTACTTC
>TRBD1|TRBV4-1|TRBJ1-2|-
CASSQPGTGNYGYTF
TGCGCCAGCAGCCAACCTGGGACAGGAAACTATGGCTACACCTTC
>TRBD2|TRBV7-7|TRBJ2-1|-
CASSLEVGGSSYNEQFF
TGTGCTAGCAGCTTAGAGGTCGGGGGGAGCTCCTACAATGAGCAGTTCTTC
>-|TRBV9|TRBJ2-2|-
CASSVDNTANTGELFF
TGTGCCAGCAGCGTTGACAACACTGCGAACACCGGGGAGCTGTTTTTT
>-|TRBV10-3|TRBJ2-2|-
CAIRRTESFTGELFF
TGTGCCATCAGAAGGACTGAGAGCTTCACCGGGGAGCTGTTTTTT
>TRBD1|TRBV28|TRBJ2-7|-
CASSLGDRASYEQYF
TGTGCCAGCAGTTTGGGCGACAGGGCATCCTACGAGCAGTACTTC
>-|TRBV6-5|TRBJ2-5|-
CASSYSRGETQYF
TGTGCCAGCAGTTACTCGAGGGGGGAGACCCAGTACTTC
>TRBD1|TRBV28|TRBJ2-7|-
CASDRGIGEQYF
TGTGCCTCGGACAGGGGGATCGGCGAGCAGTACTTC
>-|TRBV7-8|TRBJ1-2|-
CATTRGTYGYTF
TGTGCCACTACAAGGGGTACCTATGGCTACACCTTC
>-|TRBV6-5|TRBJ1-5|few
CASRQGFTQPQHF
TGTGCCAGCAGACAGGGTTTTACTCAGCCCCAGCATTTT
>-|TRBV7-3|TRBJ2-1|-
CASSLSSSLARRNNEQFF
TGTGCCAGCAGCCTAAGTAGCTCCCTAGCGCGGCGAAACAATGAGCAGTTCTTC
>-|TRBV27|TRBJ1-2|-
CASSLSMAQGNYGYTF
TGTGCCAGCAGTCTATCCATGGCACAGGGTAACTATGGCTACACCTTC
>-|TRBV27|TRBJ1-1|few
CASSSRGNTEAFF
TGTGCCAGCAGCTCCCGAGGGAACACTGAAGCTTTCTTT
>TRBD1|TRBV28|TRBJ2-4|-
CASNPYRGQNIQYF
TGTGCCAGCAACCCCTACAGGGGGCAAAACATTCAGTACTTC
>-|TRBV28|TRBJ1-2|once
CASSLLRRESNYGYTF
TGTGCCAGCAGCCTACTAAGGCGGGAATCTAACTATGGCTACACCTTC
>TRBD1|TRBV11-2|TRBJ2-2|-
CASSIVQGGSGELFF
TGTGCCAGCAGCATTGTACAGGGGGGAAGCGGGGAGCTGTTTTTT
>TRBD2|TRBV6-5|TRBJ2-5|-
CASSYTNSGGQETQYF
TGTGCCAGCAGTTACACTAATAGCGGGGGACAAGAGACCCAGTACTTC